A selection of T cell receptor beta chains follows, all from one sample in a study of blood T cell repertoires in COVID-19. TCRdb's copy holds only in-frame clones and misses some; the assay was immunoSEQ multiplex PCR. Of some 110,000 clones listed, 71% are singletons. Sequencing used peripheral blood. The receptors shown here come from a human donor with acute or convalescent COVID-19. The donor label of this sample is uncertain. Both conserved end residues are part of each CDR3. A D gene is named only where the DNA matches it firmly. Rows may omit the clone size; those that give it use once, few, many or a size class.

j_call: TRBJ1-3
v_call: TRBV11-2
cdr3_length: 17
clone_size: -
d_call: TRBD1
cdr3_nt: TGTGCCAGCAGCTCATTCCTCAGGGGGCAAGTAGGAAACACCATATATTTT
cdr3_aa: CASSSFLRGQVGNTIYF

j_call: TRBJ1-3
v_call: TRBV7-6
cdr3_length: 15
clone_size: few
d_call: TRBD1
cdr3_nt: TGTGCCAGCAGCCTCGGACAGGGTGACGGAAACACCATATATTTT
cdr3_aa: CASSLGQGDGNTIYF

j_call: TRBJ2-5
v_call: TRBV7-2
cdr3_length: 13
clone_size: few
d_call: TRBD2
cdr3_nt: TGTGCCAAGGCGCTAGCGGGGCAAGAGACCCAGTACTTC
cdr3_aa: CAKALAGQETQYF

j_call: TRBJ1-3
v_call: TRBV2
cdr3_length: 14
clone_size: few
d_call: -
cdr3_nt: TGTGCCAGCAGTGAGGGACTGGTGGCAAACACCATATATTTT
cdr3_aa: CASSEGLVANTIYF

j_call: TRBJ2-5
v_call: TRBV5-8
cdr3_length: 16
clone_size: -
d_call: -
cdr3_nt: TGTGCCAGCAGCTTGGGTGCCGAATCGGGCCAAGAGACCCAGTACTTC
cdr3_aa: CASSLGAESGQETQYF

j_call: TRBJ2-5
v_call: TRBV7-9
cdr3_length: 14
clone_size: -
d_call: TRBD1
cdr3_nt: TGTGCCAGCACCTCCTACAGGGGACAAGAGACCCAGTACTTC
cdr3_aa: CASTSYRGQETQYF

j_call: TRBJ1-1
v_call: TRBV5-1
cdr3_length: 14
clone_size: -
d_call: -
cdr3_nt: TGCGCCAGCAGAACCCTGCCGGAGCTAACTGAAGCTTTCTTT
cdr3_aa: CASRTLPELTEAFF

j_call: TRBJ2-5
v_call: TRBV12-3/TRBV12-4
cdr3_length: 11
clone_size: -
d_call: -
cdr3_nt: TGTGCCAGCAGTTTAGGCACCACATCGTACTTC
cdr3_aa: CASSLGTTSYF

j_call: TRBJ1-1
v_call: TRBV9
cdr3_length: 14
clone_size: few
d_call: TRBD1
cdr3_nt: TGTGCCAGCAGCGTTGGACAGGGGGTAACTGAAGCTTTCTTT
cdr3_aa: CASSVGQGVTEAFF

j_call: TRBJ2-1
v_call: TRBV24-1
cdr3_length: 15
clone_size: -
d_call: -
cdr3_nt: TGTGCCACCAGTGATTCATGGGCCGGGGGCAATGAGCAGTTCTTC
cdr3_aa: CATSDSWAGGNEQFF